Listed here are 23 T cell receptor beta chains from one sample, sequenced in a study of cytomegalovirus exposure and HLA in healthy donors. With 60 Vbeta and 13 Jbeta primers, the PCR was carried out. The table came from immunoSEQ multiplex PCR; TCRdb's copy has only in-frame clones and leaves some out. The sample holds about 160,000 clones, under 85% seen once. Material: PBMCs. The receptors derive from a woman in her 30s in good health and CMV-seronegative.

DNA of the CDR3: TGCAGCGTGGTTGGGACTCTCCCCGGGGAAAAACTGTTTTTT. Its translation is CSVVGTLPGEKLFF. The V call is TRBV29-1, the J call TRBJ1-4; tentative D call: TRBD1 (5 bases). Germline V gene data show CDR1 as SQVTM and CDR2 as ANQGSEA. Trimming stripped 6 bases from V and 8 bases from J, with 19 bases between. The CDR3 runs to 14 residues.

This clone has just a few counts. J is TRBJ2-7 and V is TRBV7-2; D is unclear. Germline loops: CDR1 SGHTA, CDR2 FQGNSA. With 4 bases removed from V and 6 bases from J, the gap between germline ends came to 7 bases. The CDR3 is 11 amino acids. Here the CDR3 DNA reads TGTGCCAGCAGCTCCCACAGCGAGCAGTACTTC. This sequence encodes CASSSHSEQYF.

This clone came up once. The chain joins TRBV6-1 to TRBJ1-5; 8 positions match TRBD1. Per germline, CDR1 MNHNS and CDR2 SASEGT. This CDR3 has 15 amino acids. Trimming took 3 bases from V and 6 from J; bases not matched to a gene: 7. The CDR3 sequence is CASSDQGARIQPQHF. The CDR3 DNA sequence: TGTGCCAGCAGTGATCAGGGGGCGCGGATTCAGCCCCAGCATTTT.

The sample holds a few counts of this clone. The chain employs TRBV6-1 and TRBJ2-2; D gene ambiguous. Trimming left V 0 bases short and J 6 bases short, with 5 bases between. CDR3 length: 13 residues. Germline V gives CDR1 MNHNS, CDR2 SASEGT. CDR3 residues: CASSEALPGELFF. The CDR3 bases are TGTGCCAGCAGTGAAGCCCTCCCCGGGGAGCTGTTTTTT.

In this sample, this clone turned up a few times. This rearrangement joins TRBV18 to TRBJ2-3; TRBD2 matches at 10 bases. The length of the CDR3 is 18 residues. With V trimmed by 4 bases and J by 4 bases, 14 bases remained unmatched. CDR1 and CDR2 (germline): KGHSH, LQKENI. The CDR3 DNA reads TGTGCCAGCTCACTAACTTTGAGCCCTAGCGGGGGATCAGATACGCAGTATTTT. Encoded protein: CASSLTLSPSGGSDTQYF.

This chain joins TRBV13 and TRBJ2-7; 10 nucleotides match TRBD1. CDR1 and CDR2 from the germline V gene are PRHDT and FYEKMQ (reference sequence). CDR3 length: 13 residues. V lost 6 bases, J lost 4 bases, and 3 bases stayed unmatched. The CDR3 nucleotides are TGTGCCAGCAGTGGGGGACAGGGGTACGAGCAGTACTTC. Protein: CASSGGQGYEQYF.

This clone was seen just once. The chain has TRBV5-1 and TRBJ1-1, with 10 bases aligning to TRBD1. The germline CDR1 and CDR2 sequences are SGHRS and YFSETQ. V lost 1 base and J lost 4; bases outside the gene matches: 7. This CDR3 region has 16 residues. The CDR3 DNA sequence: TGCGCCAGCAGCTTGACTATCCGGGACAGGGGCACTGAAGCTTTCTTT. This sequence encodes CASSLTIRDRGTEAFF.

The chain combines TRBV12-5 with TRBJ1-6; D is possibly TRBD1 (6 bases). CDR1 is LGHNT, CDR2 FRNRAP, per germline. V lost 6 bases and J lost 8, with 17 bases in between. The CDR3 spans 15 residues. The CDR3 loop is CASGGTRGWDSPLHF. The CDR3 DNA sequence: TGTGCTAGTGGGGGGACCAGGGGATGGGATTCACCCCTCCACTTT.

CDR3 sequence reads: CSVAYPEQFF. CDR3 bases: TGCAGCGTTGCCTACCCTGAGCAGTTCTTC. The chain recombines TRBV29-1 with TRBJ2-1; D is uncertain. Germline V gene sequence: CDR1 SQVTM, CDR2 ANQGSEA. The germline V and J ends were trimmed by 4 bases and 9 bases, with 7 bases remaining between them. The CDR3 loop spans 10 amino acids.

The J gene is TRBJ2-1, the V gene TRBV7-2; TRBD2 agrees at 7 bases. CDR1 and CDR2 from the germline V gene are SGHTA and FQGNSA. J was trimmed by 1 base and V by 7 bases; bases with no gene match: 10. The CDR3 covers 16 residues. The CDR3 is CASTFGGTGSYNEQFF. CDR3 coding DNA: TGTGCCAGCACCTTCGGGGGGACGGGTTCCTACAATGAGCAGTTCTTC.

This clone was detected only once. V gene TRBV5-1 combines with J gene TRBJ1-2, with D maybe TRBD1 (6 bases). The CDR3 is 12 amino acids. CDR1 and CDR2 from the germline V gene are SGHRS and YFSETQ. V gave up 9 bases and J gave up 8 bases, with 17 bases separating them. The CDR3 is CATGRQEDGYTF. The CDR3 DNA reads TGCGCCACGGGGCGACAGGAAGACGGCTACACCTTC.

The chain recombines TRBV7-2 with TRBJ2-7; D might be TRBD1 (6 bases). Germline V gene lookup returns CDR1 SGHTA and CDR2 FQGNSA. The CDR3 has 14 residues. Trimming took 5 bases from V and 3 from J, leaving 14 bases between them. CDR3 sequence reads: CASSREQGHYEQYF. The CDR3 region has the DNA TGTGCCAGCAGCCGAGAGCAGGGGCACTACGAGCAGTACTTC.

This clone was seen once. The V and J genes are TRBV7-8 and TRBJ2-7, with 14 bases that match TRBD2. Losses at the gene ends were 6 bases for V and 3 bases for J; bases not matched to a gene: 7. Germline V lookup: CDR1 SGHVS, CDR2 FQNEAQ. This CDR3 is built from 16 residues. The CDR3 is CASSFPGLAGGYEQYF. CDR3 nucleotide sequence: TGTGCCAGCAGTTTTCCCGGACTAGCGGGGGGCTACGAGCAGTACTTC.

In this sample, this clone turned up once. The V call is TRBV2, the J call TRBJ1-5; 9 bases are a match to TRBD1. The CDR3 extends over 14 amino acids. The ends lost 6 bases at V and 5 bases at J; junction bases unmatched: 5. Germline V gives CDR1 SNHLY, CDR2 FYNNEI. The chain's CDR3 is CASSVRQGDQPQHF. The CDR3 DNA follows: TGTGCCAGCAGCGTACGACAGGGGGATCAGCCCCAGCATTTT.

This sequence joins TRBV7-9 and TRBJ1-1, with D perhaps matching TRBD1 (6 bases). V was clipped by 1 base and J by 1 base, with 10 bases between them. CDR1 is SEHNR, CDR2 FQNEAQ, per germline (reference sequence). CDR3 length equals 15 residues. The CDR3 coding sequence is TGTGCCAGCAGCTTAGACCCGGGACAGAACACTGAAGCTTTCTTT. Translating it yields CASSLDPGQNTEAFF.

This clone was observed a few times. The J gene is TRBJ1-4, the V gene TRBV19; D remains ambiguous. Germline assignment: CDR1 LNHDA and CDR2 SQIVND (reference sequence). V was shortened by 6 bases and J by 0 bases, with 11 bases between the two germline ends. The CDR3 extends over 15 amino acids. As DNA, the CDR3 is TGTGCCAGTAGACACCTTGGTGCAACTAATGAAAAACTGTTTTTT. Amino acids: CASRHLGATNEKLFF. The variable domain in full, completed from reference TRBV19 and TRBJ1-4, reads DGGITQSPKYLFRKEGQNVTLSCEQNLNHDAMYWYRQDPGQGLRLIYYSQIVNDFQKGDIAEGYSVSREKKESFPLTVTSAQKNPTAFYLCASRHLGATNEKLFFGSGTQLSVL.

In its sample, this clone was seen a few times. The gene calls are TRBV2 and TRBJ2-2, with D perhaps matching TRBD2 (5 bases). The ends were cut back, 5 bases at V and 5 bases at J, with 15 bases in the middle. Germline V CDR1 and CDR2: SNHLY, FYNNEI. The CDR3 spans 15 residues. The CDR3 spells CASSSGSQRTGELFF. The CDR3 DNA sequence: TGTGCCAGCAGTAGCGGCAGCCAAAGGACCGGGGAGCTGTTTTTT. The complete variable domain, with remaining parts taken from reference TRBV2 and TRBJ2-2, reads EPEVTQTPSHQVTQMGQEVILRCVPISNHLYFYWYRQILGQKVEFLVSFYNNEISEKSEIFDDQFSVERPDGSNFTLKIRSTKLEDSAMYFCASSSGSQRTGELFFGEGSRLTVL.

This clone was picked up a small number of times. The chain combines TRBV18 with TRBJ2-5; 8 nucleotides agree with TRBD2. The closer fit of TRBJ2-7 to the DNA end suggests the J call may be wrong. Looked up from germline, CDR1 is KGHSH and CDR2 is LQKENI. The CDR3 covers 17 residues. Written as DNA, the CDR3 is TGTGCCAGCTCACCACGGAGCGGGGGATCCCCTAGCGACGAGCAGTACTTC. Its protein product is CASSPRSGGSPSDEQYF.

V usage is TRBV15 and J usage is TRBJ2-7; D gene ambiguous. CDR1 and CDR2 (germline): LNHNV, YYDKDF (reference sequence). V lost 2 bases and J 0 bases, leaving 5 bases between the germline ends. The CDR3 length is 13 residues. The CDR3 coding sequence is TGTGCCACCAGCAGAACTACCTCCTACGAGCAGTACTTC. Its translation: CATSRTTSYEQYF.

This chain uses TRBV5-1 with TRBJ2-5, with 8 bases aligning to TRBD2. The DNA end favors TRBJ2-7, so the J call may be wrong. Per germline, CDR1 SGHRS and CDR2 YFSETQ. CDR3 length equals 17 residues. The CDR3 loop is CASSPVLGRGDPYEQYF. As DNA, the CDR3 is TGCGCCAGCAGCCCCGTATTAGGGCGGGGGGACCCCTACGAGCAGTACTTC.

V usage is TRBV7-9 and J usage is TRBJ1-2, with D tentatively TRBD1 (6 bases). Germline CDR1 reads SEHNR; CDR2 reads FQNEAQ (reference sequence). This CDR3 is built from 14 residues. V was clipped by 5 bases and J by 1 base, with 11 bases between them. CDR3 sequence reads: CASSRIQGNYGYTF. In DNA form, the CDR3 reads TGTGCCAGCAGCCGAATACAGGGTAACTATGGCTACACCTTC.

The table lists this clone with a few counts. V is TRBV2 and J is TRBJ1-1; tentative D call: TRBD1 (5 bases). CDR1 and CDR2 from the germline V gene are SNHLY and FYNNEI. V was pared by 6 bases and J by 0 bases, with 11 bases between. The CDR3 consists of 14 residues. The DNA for the CDR3 is TGTGCCAGCAGAAAAGGGGCCATGAACACTGAAGCTTTCTTT. It encodes CASRKGAMNTEAFF. The variable domain in full, with the rest retrieved from reference TRBV2 and TRBJ1-1, is EPEVTQTPSHQVTQMGQEVILRCVPISNHLYFYWYRQILGQKVEFLVSFYNNEISEKSEIFDDQFSVERPDGSNFTLKIRSTKLEDSAMYFCASRKGAMNTEAFFGQGTRLTVV.

The V and J genes are TRBV4-1 and TRBJ1-2, with D possibly being TRBD1 (6 bases). The ends were cut back, 0 bases at V and 5 bases at J, with 19 bases in the middle. Looked up from germline, CDR1 is MGHRA and CDR2 is YSYEKL. This CDR3 contains 17 residues. The CDR3 DNA follows: TGCGCCAGCAGCCAAGACGGGGGGGGGTTGACAGGATATGGCTACACCTTC. Its translation is CASSQDGGGLTGYGYTF.